Detailed here is one T cell receptor (beta chain). Its cognate antigen is unknown. The sample originates from a study of cytomegalovirus exposure and HLA in healthy donors. Whole-study findings and limits: Sequencing depth across donors, presence/absence analyses assumed, was roughly uniform. A missense variant in DCLRE1C was later tied to TCR beta V- and J-gene trimming.

Looked up from germline, CDR1 is LNHDA and CDR2 is SQIVND (reference sequence). V was cut by 11 bases and J by 5 bases, with 12 bases left in between. The CDR3 sequence is 11 residues long. Healthy donors of bone marrow made up the group. Both 60 Vbeta primers and 13 Jbeta primers went into the PCR. This table comes from immunoSEQ multiplex PCR, and its TCRdb copy is limited to in-frame clones, with some not included. The sample includes more than 150,000 clones, 84% of them seen just once. The chain has TRBV19 and TRBJ1-1; D unclear. The TCR comes from a boy younger than 10 in good health and CMV-seronegative. Sample: PBMCs. The CDR3 protein is CASGLRTEAFF. As DNA, the CDR3 is TGTGCCTCCGGCCTGAGGACTGAAGCTTTCTTT.